This T cell receptor (beta chain) was obtained from a study of OX40 agonist ivuxolimab in advanced cancers. Some clones are missing from TCRdb's copy, which holds only in-frame ones; the method was immunoSEQ multiplex PCR. The table records some 70,000 clones, around 85% of them present only once. Germline V lookup: CDR1 PRHDT, CDR2 FYEKMQ (reference sequence). CDR3 length: 14 residues. The V and J ends lost 7 bases and 5 bases, in that order; junction bases with no gene match: 9. Autoimmune disease history or systemic immunosuppression excluded patients. J is TRBJ2-5 and V is TRBV13; 8 bases agree with TRBD1. The receptor was derived from an adult with an advanced solid tumor such as melanoma, head and neck, liver or kidney cancer. Sequenced material: CD4+ or CD8+ T cells sorted from blood, taken in a trial of the OX40 agonist ivuxolimab. CDR3 protein: CASTIGRGRETQYF. DNA of the CDR3: TGTGCCAGCACCATAGGCAGGGGGCGGGAGACCCAGTACTTC. The full variable domain, its missing parts supplied by reference TRBV13 and TRBJ2-5, is AAGVIQSPRHLIKEKRETATLKCYPIPRHDTVYWYQQGPGQDPQFLISFYEKMQSDKGSIPDRFSAQQFSDYHSELNMSSLELGDSALYFCASTIGRGRETQYFGPGTRLLVL.